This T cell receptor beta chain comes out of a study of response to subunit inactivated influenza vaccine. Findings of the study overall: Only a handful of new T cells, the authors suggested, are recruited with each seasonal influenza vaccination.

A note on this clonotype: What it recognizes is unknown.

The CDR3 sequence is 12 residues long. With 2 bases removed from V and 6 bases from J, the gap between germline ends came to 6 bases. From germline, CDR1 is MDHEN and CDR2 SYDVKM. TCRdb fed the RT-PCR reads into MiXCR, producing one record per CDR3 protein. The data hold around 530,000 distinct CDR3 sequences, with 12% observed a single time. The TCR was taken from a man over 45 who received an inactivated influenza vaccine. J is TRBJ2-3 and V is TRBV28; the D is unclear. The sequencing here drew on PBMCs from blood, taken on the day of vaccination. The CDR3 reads CASSLTVDTQYF. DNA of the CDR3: TGTGCCAGCAGTTTAACGGTGGATACGCAGTATTTT.